Below are 32 T cell receptor beta chains sequenced from a single sample in a study of cytomegalovirus exposure and HLA in healthy donors. A multiplex PCR was run with 60 Vbeta primers and 13 Jbeta primers. Data came from immunoSEQ multiplex PCR; TCRdb stores just in-frame clones and leaves some out. This table has more than 70,000 clones, over 75% appearing once. The sequenced sample consisted of PBMCs. These receptor sequences come from a boy between 5 and 17 years old in good health and CMV-seronegative.

The chain joins TRBV30 to TRBJ2-7, with 10 bases identical to TRBD2. Germline CDR1 reads GTSNPN; CDR2 reads SVGIG (reference sequence). The CDR3 extends over 14 amino acids. The J segment lost 3 bases and the V segment lost 2 bases, leaving 4 bases of the junction unmatched. CDR3 protein: CAWSKRTSGYEQYF. CDR3 in DNA: TGTGCCTGGAGTAAACGGACTAGCGGCTACGAGCAGTACTTC. Full variable domain (remainder filled in from reference TRBV30 and TRBJ2-7): SQTIHQWPATLVQPVGSPLSLECTVEGTSNPNLYWYRQAAGRGLQLLFYSVGIGQISSEVPQNLSASRPQDRQFILSSKKLLLSDSGFYLCAWSKRTSGYEQYFGPGTRLTVT.

The chain has TRBV9 and TRBJ1-2; 8 nucleotides align to TRBD1. The germline CDR1 and CDR2 sequences are SGDLS and YYNGEE. The CDR3 is 14 residues long. With 3 bases clipped from V and 7 bases from J, the junction kept 8 bases outside the gene matches. As DNA, the CDR3 is TGTGCCAGCAGCGCAGGGGGCGCAGCGACTGGCTACACCTTC. Translating it yields CASSAGGAATGYTF. Full variable domain (remainder filled in from reference TRBV9 and TRBJ1-2): DSGVTQTPKHLITATGQRVTLRCSPRSGDLSVYWYQQSLDQGLQFLIQYYNGEERAKGNILERFSAQQFPDLHSELNLSSLELGDSALYFCASSAGGAATGYTFGSGTRLTVV.

This rearrangement joins TRBV6-5 to TRBJ1-5; the match to TRBD1 covers 7 bases. J was trimmed by 1 base and V by 6 bases; bases with no gene match: 6. The CDR3 sequence is 15 residues long. Germline CDR1 MNHEY, CDR2 SVGAGI. CDR3 nucleotides: TGTGCCAGCAGCCGGGACAGTCGAAGCAATCAGCCCCAGCATTTT. It encodes CASSRDSRSNQPQHF.

CDR3 bases: TGTGCCAGCAGCCCCACTATCCATACGCAGTATTTT. Translation gives CASSPTIHTQYF. V is TRBV7-8 and J is TRBJ2-3; D ambiguous. The CDR3 has 12 residues. Trimming left V 5 bases short and J 7 bases short, with 10 bases between. Germline V gives CDR1 SGHVS, CDR2 FQNEAQ.

The CDR3 here is CASSLEQGAEEQYF. CDR3 nucleotide sequence: TGCGCCAGCAGCTTAGAACAGGGGGCGGAAGAGCAGTACTTC. The chain recombines TRBV5-1 with TRBJ2-7, with 9 bases fitting TRBD1. Losses at the gene ends were 2 bases for V and 7 bases for J; bases not matched to a gene: 7. The germline gives CDR1 SGHRS, CDR2 YFSETQ. There are 14 residues in the CDR3.

This chain uses TRBV27 with TRBJ2-2, with 15 nucleotides matching TRBD2. The CDR3 contains 19 residues. The ends lost 6 bases at V and 7 bases at J; junction bases unmatched: 15. The V gene's germline CDR1 is MNHEY and CDR2 SMNVEV (reference sequence). CDR3 in amino acids: CASRTHGTSGGNYIGELFF. CDR3 coding DNA: TGTGCCAGCAGGACCCACGGGACTAGCGGGGGGAACTACATCGGGGAGCTGTTTTTT.

V usage is TRBV9 and J usage is TRBJ2-1; no clear D. This CDR3 spans 13 amino acids. V was shortened by 4 bases and J by 4 bases, with 9 bases between the two germline ends. The germline CDR1 and CDR2 sequences are SGDLS and YYNGEE. The CDR3 nucleotides read TGTGCCAGCAGCCCCTCCGAGTACAATGAGCAGTTCTTC. It specifies CASSPSEYNEQFF. The full variable domain, its missing parts supplied by reference TRBV9 and TRBJ2-1, is DSGVTQTPKHLITATGQRVTLRCSPRSGDLSVYWYQQSLDQGLQFLIQYYNGEERAKGNILERFSAQQFPDLHSELNLSSLELGDSALYFCASSPSEYNEQFFGPGTRLTVL.

J is TRBJ1-5 and V is TRBV27; D is ambiguous. Germline-derived CDR1 and CDR2 are MNHEY and SMNVEV (reference sequence). CDR3 length: 15 residues. Trimming shortened V by 6 bases and J by 5 bases, and 17 bases separated the two germline ends. The CDR3 reads CASSVGDGPHQPQHF. The CDR3 DNA follows: TGTGCCAGCAGCGTGGGCGACGGCCCTCATCAGCCCCAGCATTTT.

This chain connects TRBV6-5 to TRBJ2-7; perhaps TRBD2 as D (5 bases). The germline V and J ends were trimmed by 2 bases and 4 bases, with 6 bases remaining between them. Germline V CDR1 and CDR2: MNHEY, SVGAGI. The CDR3 is 12 amino acids. CDR3 in DNA: TGTGCCAGCAGTTACGAGGGATACGAGCAGTACTTC. This codes for CASSYEGYEQYF.

Turning to this clone: One end of the junction does not line up with germline, which may come from a read error. V gene TRBV11-3 combines with J gene TRBJ2-7; D is uncertain. This CDR3 has 8 amino acids. Per the germline V gene, CDR1 is SGHNT and CDR2 is YENEEA. The CDR3 sequence: CATYQQYF. The CDR3 bases are TGTGCCACCTACCAGCAGTACTTC.

The rearrangement uses TRBV6-6 and TRBJ2-7, with a tentative D call TRBD1 (6 bases). Germline CDR1 MNHNY, CDR2 SVGAGI (reference sequence). Trimming left V 7 bases short and J 2 bases short, with 15 bases between. The CDR3 sequence is 14 residues long. The CDR3 is CASTEQGWAYEQYF. The CDR3 nucleotides read TGTGCCAGCACCGAACAGGGTTGGGCCTACGAGCAGTACTTC.

The chain employs TRBV27 and TRBJ2-7; 9 positions agree with TRBD2. This CDR3 has 14 amino acids. The germline gives CDR1 MNHEY, CDR2 SMNVEV (reference sequence). V was pared by 0 bases and J by 5 bases, with 2 bases of the junction left unmatched. Here the CDR3 DNA reads TGTGCCAGCAGTTTATCAGCGGGAGGAAACGAGCAGTACTTC. Translating it yields CASSLSAGGNEQYF.

This clone appeared once. The gene calls are TRBV7-8 and TRBJ2-1, with D perhaps matching TRBD2 (5 bases). Trimming shortened V by 2 bases and J by 0 bases, and 14 bases separated the two germline ends. Germline V gene lookup returns CDR1 SGHVS and CDR2 FQNEAQ. This CDR3 is built from 17 residues. The CDR3 is CASSLTGRASSYNEQFF. As DNA, the CDR3 is TGTGCCAGCAGCTTAACTGGGCGGGCCAGCTCCTACAATGAGCAGTTCTTC.

This chain uses TRBV4-3 with TRBJ1-1; D gene unclear. The germline V and J ends were trimmed by 0 bases and 4 bases, with 6 bases remaining between them. The V gene's germline CDR1 is LGHNA and CDR2 YSLEER. CDR3 length: 13 amino acids. CDR3 loop: CASSQDFSTEAFF. In DNA form, the CDR3 reads TGCGCCAGCAGCCAAGATTTCTCCACTGAAGCTTTCTTT.

This clone has just one count. The CDR3 DNA is TGTGCCAGCAGCCAGTACAGGGGACTCTCCTACGAGCAGTACTTC. Protein sequence: CASSQYRGLSYEQYF. This chain connects TRBV11-1 to TRBJ2-7; D might be TRBD1 (7 bases). This CDR3 has 15 amino acids. With 5 bases removed from V and 0 bases from J, the gap between germline ends came to 14 bases. Germline V lookup: CDR1 SGHAT, CDR2 FQDESV (reference sequence).

The J gene is TRBJ2-5, the V gene TRBV7-6; 8 bases are shared with TRBD2. The CDR3 contains 15 residues. Trimming at V came to 5 bases and at J to 4 bases, leaving 9 bases not matched to a gene. The germline V gene encodes CDR1 SGHVS and CDR2 FNYEAQ. CDR3 region: CASSLIAGRIETQYF. The CDR3 DNA reads TGTGCCAGCAGCCTGATAGCGGGGCGAATAGAGACCCAGTACTTC.

The V gene is TRBV29-1, the J gene TRBJ2-7; 7 positions agree with TRBD2. This CDR3 has 14 residues. The V gene end was trimmed by 3 bases and the J gene end by 2 bases; junction bases not matched to a gene: 7. CDR1 and CDR2 (germline): SQVTM, ANQGSEA. CDR3 sequence (DNA): TGCAGCGTTGACCGGGACTACCCTCCCTACGAGCAGTACTTC. This translates into CSVDRDYPPYEQYF.

The rearrangement uses TRBV28 and TRBJ2-7, with 9 bases identical to TRBD1. Germline lookup yields CDR1 MDHEN and CDR2 SYDVKM. The trim removed 5 bases at V and 2 bases at J, leaving 7 bases unmatched. The CDR3 runs 15 residues. CDR3 in DNA: TGTGCCAGCAGTCCAAGACAGGGGGGCACCTACGAGCAGTACTTC. Residues: CASSPRQGGTYEQYF.

The chain uses TRBV7-9 and TRBJ2-1, with TRBD2 matching 14 bases. Germline V gives CDR1 SEHNR, CDR2 FQNEAQ (reference sequence). V lost 5 bases, J lost 10 bases, and 4 bases stayed unmatched. The CDR3 is made up of 14 amino acids. This CDR3 reads CASSPGTSGGEQFF. In DNA form, the CDR3 reads TGTGCCAGCAGCCCCGGGACTAGCGGGGGAGAGCAGTTCTTC.

This clone has just one count. V usage is TRBV5-1 and J usage is TRBJ2-1, with D tentatively TRBD2 (5 bases). V was clipped by 2 bases and J by 7 bases, with 7 bases between them. Germline V gene lookup returns CDR1 SGHRS and CDR2 YFSETQ. The CDR3 length is 12 residues. The CDR3 sequence: CASSLTGNEQFF. CDR3 sequence (DNA): TGCGCCAGCAGCTTAACGGGGAATGAGCAGTTCTTC.

This chain connects TRBV7-8 to TRBJ2-1; D perhaps matches TRBD2 (6 bases). CDR1 and CDR2 (germline): SGHVS, FQNEAQ. V lost 4 bases and J lost 0, with 16 bases in between. This CDR3 is 17 amino acids long. The CDR3 region has the DNA TGTGCCAGCAGCTACCCGCGGGGCGGCGGCTCCTACAATGAGCAGTTCTTC. Translation: CASSYPRGGGSYNEQFF. Using reference TRBV7-8 and TRBJ2-1 for the parts outside the CDR3, the full variable domain is GAGVSQSPRYKVAKRGQDVALRCDPISGHVSLFWYQQALGQGPEFLTYFQNEAQLDKSGLPSDRFFAERPEGSVSTLKIQRTQQEDSAVYLCASSYPRGGGSYNEQFFGPGTRLTVL.

The chain links TRBV7-9 to TRBJ1-1; 8 bases are shared with TRBD1. Unmatched junction bases numbered 7, after V lost 5 bases and J lost 8 bases. The CDR3 is made up of 13 amino acids. Per the germline V gene, CDR1 is SEHNR and CDR2 is FQNEAQ (reference sequence). Here the CDR3 reads CASSPNRQGEAFF. In DNA form, the CDR3 reads TGTGCCAGCAGCCCGAACCGACAGGGGGAAGCTTTCTTT.

The chain combines TRBV28 with TRBJ2-7; 10 nucleotides line up with TRBD1. This CDR3 spans 15 amino acids. In germline, CDR1 is MDHEN, CDR2 SYDVKM. Trimming removed 8 bases from V and 4 bases from J; junction bases left unmatched: 11. The CDR3 is CASLSSGTGDYEQYF. The DNA of the CDR3 is TGTGCCAGCCTCTCTTCTGGGACAGGGGATTACGAGCAGTACTTC.

The CDR3 region is CASSAHRDEPGQFF. CDR3 sequence (DNA): TGTGCCAGCAGCGCTCACAGGGATGAGCCTGGGCAGTTCTTC. The V call is TRBV7-3, the J call TRBJ2-1, with D perhaps matching TRBD1 (6 bases). The CDR3 sequence is 14 residues long. V dropped 5 bases and J dropped 12 bases, with 20 bases sitting between them. Germline CDR1 is SGHTA and CDR2 is FQGTGA.

As for this clone: This likely comes from a read error, as the CDR3 has no conserved phenylalanine or tryptophan at its end. The limits of the CDR3 on the DNA are not certain, so only TCRdb's listed CDR3 is given. The chain has TRBV9 and TRBJ1-1. Termini included, the CDR3 measures 9 amino acids. Germline lookup yields CDR1 SGDLS and CDR2 YYNGEE. CDR3 protein: CASSVALPL.

The gene calls are TRBV6-5 and TRBJ1-4; D is ambiguous. The V gene's germline CDR1 is MNHEY and CDR2 SVGAGI. Trimming removed 2 bases from V and 8 bases from J, with 9 bases in between. CDR3 length: 13 amino acids. The CDR3 DNA sequence: TGTGCCAGCAGTTACCAACGAGGCGAAAAACTGTTTTTT. Amino acid sequence: CASSYQRGEKLFF.

CDR3 nucleotide sequence: TGTGCCAGCAGCTTGTGGGGACAACAAGCCAATGAGCAGTTCTTC. This sequence encodes CASSLWGQQANEQFF. The chain joins TRBV5-4 to TRBJ2-1; tentatively, D is TRBD1 (6 bases). V was cut by 1 base and J by 6 bases, with 14 bases left in between. The length of the CDR3 is 15 residues. CDR1 is SGHNT, CDR2 YYREEE, per germline (reference sequence).

V and J are TRBV9 and TRBJ2-5, with D possibly matching TRBD2 (6 bases). This CDR3 is 15 amino acids long. The germline V and J ends were trimmed by 0 bases and 2 bases, with 11 bases remaining between them. CDR1 is SGDLS, CDR2 YYNGEE, per germline. CDR3 DNA: TGTGCCAGCAGCGTAGGATTAGCGGAGCAAGAGACCCAGTACTTC. Protein sequence: CASSVGLAEQETQYF.

The chain links TRBV6-5 to TRBJ1-2; no clear D. The germline V gene has CDR1 MNHEY and CDR2 SVGAGI. The CDR3 is made up of 12 amino acids. The V end was cut by 4 bases, the J end by 6 bases, with 9 bases between. CDR3 coding DNA: TGTGCCAGCAGTTCGAGGGTGAATGGCTACACCTTC. It is translated as CASSSRVNGYTF.

The chain combines TRBV14 with TRBJ1-6; perhaps TRBD1 as D (6 bases). CDR3 length: 15 residues. Germline-derived CDR1 and CDR2 are SGHDN and FVKESK. V was pared by 2 bases and J by 9 bases, with 14 bases between. Here the CDR3 reads CASSQIQGTGSPLHF. The CDR3 region has the DNA TGTGCCAGCAGCCAAATACAGGGCACGGGTTCACCCCTCCACTTT. Using reference TRBV14 and TRBJ1-6 for the parts outside the CDR3, the full variable domain is EAGVTQFPSHSVIEKGQTVTLRCDPISGHDNLYWYRRVMGKEIKFLLHFVKESKQDESGMPNNRFLAERTGGTYSTLKVQPAELEDSGVYFCASSQIQGTGSPLHFGNGTRLTVT.

V usage is TRBV4-3 and J usage is TRBJ2-5; maybe TRBD2 (6 bases). The CDR3 is 15 residues long. The V end was cut by 0 bases, the J end by 4 bases, with 12 bases between. Germline V gene data show CDR1 as LGHNA and CDR2 as YSLEER. CDR3 bases: TGCGCCAGCAGCCAAGATCCACGGGGGTCAGAGACCCAGTACTTC. It codes for CASSQDPRGSETQYF.

The chain combines TRBV2 with TRBJ1-1; tentatively, D is TRBD1 (5 bases). Germline V gene lookup returns CDR1 SNHLY and CDR2 FYNNEI. CDR3 length: 15 residues. The V end lost 8 bases, the J end lost 1 base, and 17 bases lay between the germline ends. The CDR3 DNA is TGTGCCAGCGCCAACTCAGGGAATCGGAACACTGAAGCTTTCTTT. Translating it yields CASANSGNRNTEAFF.